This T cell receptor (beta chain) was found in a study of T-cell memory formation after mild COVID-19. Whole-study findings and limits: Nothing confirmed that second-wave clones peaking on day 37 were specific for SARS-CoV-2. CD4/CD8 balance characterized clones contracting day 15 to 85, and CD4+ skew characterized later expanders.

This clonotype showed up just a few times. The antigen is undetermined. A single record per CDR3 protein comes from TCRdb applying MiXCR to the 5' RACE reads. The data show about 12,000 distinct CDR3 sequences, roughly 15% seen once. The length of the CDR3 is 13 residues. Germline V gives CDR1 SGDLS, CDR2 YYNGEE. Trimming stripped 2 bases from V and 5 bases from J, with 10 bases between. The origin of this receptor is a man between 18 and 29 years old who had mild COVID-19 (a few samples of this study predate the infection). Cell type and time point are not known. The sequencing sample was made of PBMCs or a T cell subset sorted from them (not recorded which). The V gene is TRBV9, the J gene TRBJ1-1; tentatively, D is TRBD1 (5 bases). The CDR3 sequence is CASSVRAGTEAFF. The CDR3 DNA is TGTGCCAGCAGCGTGAGGGCAGGGACTGAAGCTTTCTTT.